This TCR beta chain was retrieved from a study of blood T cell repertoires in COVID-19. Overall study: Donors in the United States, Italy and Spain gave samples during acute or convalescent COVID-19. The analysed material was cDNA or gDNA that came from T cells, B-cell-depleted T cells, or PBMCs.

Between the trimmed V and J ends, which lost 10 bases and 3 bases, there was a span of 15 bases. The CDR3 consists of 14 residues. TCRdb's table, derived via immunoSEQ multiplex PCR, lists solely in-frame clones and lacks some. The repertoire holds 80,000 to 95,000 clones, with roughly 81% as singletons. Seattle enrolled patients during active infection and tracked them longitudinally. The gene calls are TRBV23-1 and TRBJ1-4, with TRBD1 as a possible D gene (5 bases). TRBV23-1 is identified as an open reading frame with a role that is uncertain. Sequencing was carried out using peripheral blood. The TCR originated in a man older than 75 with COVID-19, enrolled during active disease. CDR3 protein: CATSDGGSNEKLFF. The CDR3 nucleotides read TGCGCCACTTCTGACGGGGGATCTAATGAAAAACTGTTTTTT.